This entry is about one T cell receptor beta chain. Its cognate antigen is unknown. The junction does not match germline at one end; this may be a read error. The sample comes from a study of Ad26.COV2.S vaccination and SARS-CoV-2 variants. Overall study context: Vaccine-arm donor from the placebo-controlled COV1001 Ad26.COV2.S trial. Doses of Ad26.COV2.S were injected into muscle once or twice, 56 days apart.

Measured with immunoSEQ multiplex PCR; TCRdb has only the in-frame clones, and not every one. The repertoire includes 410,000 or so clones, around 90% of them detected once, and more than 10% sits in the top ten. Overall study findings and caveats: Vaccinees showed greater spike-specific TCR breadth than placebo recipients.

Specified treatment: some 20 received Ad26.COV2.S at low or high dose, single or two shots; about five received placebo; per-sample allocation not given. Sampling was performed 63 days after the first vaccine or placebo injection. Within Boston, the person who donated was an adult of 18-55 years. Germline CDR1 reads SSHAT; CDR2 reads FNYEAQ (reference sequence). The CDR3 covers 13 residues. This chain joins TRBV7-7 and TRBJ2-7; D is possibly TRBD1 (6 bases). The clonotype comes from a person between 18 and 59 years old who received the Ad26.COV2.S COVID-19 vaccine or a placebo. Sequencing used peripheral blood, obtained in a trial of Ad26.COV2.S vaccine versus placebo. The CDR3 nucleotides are TGTGCTAGCAGCCACAGGGATGGGTACGAGCAGTACTTC. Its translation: CASSHRDGYEQYF.